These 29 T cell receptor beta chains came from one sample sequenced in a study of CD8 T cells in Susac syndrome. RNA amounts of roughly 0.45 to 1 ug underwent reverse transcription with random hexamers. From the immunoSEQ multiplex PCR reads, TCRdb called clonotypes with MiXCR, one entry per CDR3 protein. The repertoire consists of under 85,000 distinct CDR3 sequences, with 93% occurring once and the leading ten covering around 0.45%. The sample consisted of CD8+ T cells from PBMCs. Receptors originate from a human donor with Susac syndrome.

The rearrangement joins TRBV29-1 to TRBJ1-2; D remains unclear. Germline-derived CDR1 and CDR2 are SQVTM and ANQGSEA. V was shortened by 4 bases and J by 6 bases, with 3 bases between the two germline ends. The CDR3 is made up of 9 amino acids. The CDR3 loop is CSVGDGYTF. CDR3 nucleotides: TGCAGCGTTGGGGATGGCTACACCTTC.

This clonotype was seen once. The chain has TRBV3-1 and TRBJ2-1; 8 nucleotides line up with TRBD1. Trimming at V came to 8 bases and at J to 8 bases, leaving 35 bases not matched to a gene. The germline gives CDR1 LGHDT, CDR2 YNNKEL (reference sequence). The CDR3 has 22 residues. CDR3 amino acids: CASFPREGTGPKVGAKGDEQFF. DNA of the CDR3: TGTGCCAGCTTCCCCCGAGAAGGGACAGGCCCCAAGGTGGGGGCGAAGGGGGATGAGCAGTTCTTC.

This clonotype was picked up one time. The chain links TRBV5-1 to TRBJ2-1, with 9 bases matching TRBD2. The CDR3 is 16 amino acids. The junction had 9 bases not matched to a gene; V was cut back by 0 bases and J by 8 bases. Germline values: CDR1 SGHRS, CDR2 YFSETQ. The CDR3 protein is CASSLAGGGAVDEQFF. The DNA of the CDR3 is TGCGCCAGCAGCTTGGCCGGCGGGGGGGCCGTAGATGAGCAGTTCTTC. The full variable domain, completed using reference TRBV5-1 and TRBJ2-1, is KAGVTQTPRYLIKTRGQQVTLSCSPISGHRSVSWYQQTPGQGLQFLFEYFSETQRNKGNFPGRFSGRQFSNSRSEMNVSTLELGDSALYLCASSLAGGGAVDEQFFGPGTRLTVL.

CDR3 coding DNA: TGTGCCAGCAGTTTCGTACAGGGGGCCTACGAGCAGTACTTC. Protein product: CASSFVQGAYEQYF. This chain connects TRBV27 to TRBJ2-7; 8 bases are shared with TRBD1. Germline V CDR1 and CDR2: MNHEY, SMNVEV (reference sequence). V lost 3 bases and J lost 2; bases outside the gene matches: 3. This CDR3 comprises 14 residues.

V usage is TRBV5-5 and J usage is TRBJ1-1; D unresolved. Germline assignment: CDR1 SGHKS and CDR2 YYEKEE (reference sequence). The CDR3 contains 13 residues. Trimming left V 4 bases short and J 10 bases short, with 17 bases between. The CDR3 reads CASSHEYGLGAFF. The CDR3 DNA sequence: TGTGCCAGCAGCCATGAGTATGGCCTGGGAGCTTTCTTT. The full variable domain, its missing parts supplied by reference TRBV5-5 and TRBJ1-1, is DAGVTQSPTHLIKTRGQQVTLRCSPISGHKSVSWYQQVLGQGPQFIFQYYEKEERGRGNFPDRFSARQFPNYSSELNVNALLLGDSALYLCASSHEYGLGAFFGQGTRLTVV.

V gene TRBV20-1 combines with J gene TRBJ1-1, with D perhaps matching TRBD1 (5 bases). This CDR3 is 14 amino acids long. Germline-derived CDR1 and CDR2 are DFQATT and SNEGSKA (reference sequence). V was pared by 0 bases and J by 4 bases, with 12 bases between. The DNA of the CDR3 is TGCAGTGCTAGAGATCGAAGGGGCAGCACTGAAGCTTTCTTT. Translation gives CSARDRRGSTEAFF.

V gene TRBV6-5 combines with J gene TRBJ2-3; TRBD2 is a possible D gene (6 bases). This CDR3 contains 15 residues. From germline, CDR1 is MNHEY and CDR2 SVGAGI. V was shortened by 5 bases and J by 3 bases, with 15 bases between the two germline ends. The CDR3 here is CASSPARGLTDTQYF. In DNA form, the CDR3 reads TGTGCCAGCAGTCCAGCCCGGGGGTTAACAGATACGCAGTATTTT.

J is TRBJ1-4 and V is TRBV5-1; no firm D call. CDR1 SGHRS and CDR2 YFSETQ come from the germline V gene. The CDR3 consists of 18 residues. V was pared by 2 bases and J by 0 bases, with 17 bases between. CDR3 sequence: CASSLSPHGRTTNEKLFF. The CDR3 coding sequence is TGCGCCAGCAGCTTATCCCCACATGGGCGGACAACTAATGAAAAACTGTTTTTT.

The CDR3 here is CASSQDGRRKHIQYF. CDR3 nucleotide sequence: TGTGCCAGCAGCCAAGATGGAAGGAGAAAACACATTCAGTACTTC. The V call is TRBV3-1, the J call TRBJ2-4, with unresolved D. Trimming shortened V by 0 bases and J by 8 bases, and 14 bases separated the two germline ends. Germline V gene data show CDR1 as LGHDT and CDR2 as YNNKEL (reference sequence). CDR3 length equals 15 residues. The variable domain in full, completed from reference TRBV3-1 and TRBJ2-4, reads DTAVSQTPKYLVTQMGNDKSIKCEQNLGHDTMYWYKQDSKKFLKIMFSYNNKELIINETVPNRFSPKSPDKAHLNLHINSLELGDSAVYFCASSQDGRRKHIQYFGAGTRLSVL.

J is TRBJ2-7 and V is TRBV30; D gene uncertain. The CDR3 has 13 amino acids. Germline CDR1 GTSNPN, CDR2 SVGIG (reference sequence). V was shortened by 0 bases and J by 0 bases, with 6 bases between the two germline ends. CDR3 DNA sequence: TGTGCCTGGAGTGTATCTCTCTCCTACGAGCAGTACTTC. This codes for CAWSVSLSYEQYF.

CDR3 coding DNA: TGCGCCAGCAGTGAGTCCCGGGATTATAGCAATCAGCCCCAGCATTTT. Translated: CASSESRDYSNQPQHF. This rearrangement joins TRBV10-2 to TRBJ1-5, with D unclear. The CDR3 has 16 residues. In germline, CDR1 is WSHSY, CDR2 SAAADI. V lost 0 bases, J lost 0 bases, and 9 bases lay in between.

The CDR3 region is CASSGLAGSHNEQFF. The DNA for the CDR3 is TGTGCCAGCAGCGGACTAGCGGGGTCGCACAATGAGCAGTTCTTC. This rearrangement joins TRBV7-9 to TRBJ2-1, with 12 bases identical to TRBD2. The V gene end was trimmed by 5 bases and the J gene end by 5 bases; junction bases not matched to a gene: 4. This CDR3 is built from 15 residues. Germline assignment: CDR1 SEHNR and CDR2 FQNEAQ (reference sequence).

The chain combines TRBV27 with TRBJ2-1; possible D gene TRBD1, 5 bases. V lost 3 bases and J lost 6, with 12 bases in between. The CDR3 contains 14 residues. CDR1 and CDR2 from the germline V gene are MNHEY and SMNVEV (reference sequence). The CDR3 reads CASSFKGLFNEQFF. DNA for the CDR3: TGTGCCAGCAGTTTTAAGGGGCTCTTCAATGAGCAGTTCTTC.

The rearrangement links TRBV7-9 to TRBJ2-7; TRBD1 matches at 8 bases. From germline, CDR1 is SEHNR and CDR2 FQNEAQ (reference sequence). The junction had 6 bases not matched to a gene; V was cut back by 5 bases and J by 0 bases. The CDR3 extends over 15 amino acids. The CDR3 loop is CASSPQTGDSYEQYF. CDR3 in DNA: TGTGCCAGCAGCCCTCAGACAGGGGACTCCTACGAGCAGTACTTC.

CDR3 in amino acids: CSAIRGNQPQHF. The CDR3 bases are TGCAGTGCGATCAGAGGCAATCAGCCCCAGCATTTT. The chain links TRBV20-1 to TRBJ1-5; D is unclear. There are 12 residues in the CDR3. Germline V lookup: CDR1 DFQATT, CDR2 SNEGSKA (reference sequence). V was clipped by 6 bases and J by 2 bases, with 8 bases between them.

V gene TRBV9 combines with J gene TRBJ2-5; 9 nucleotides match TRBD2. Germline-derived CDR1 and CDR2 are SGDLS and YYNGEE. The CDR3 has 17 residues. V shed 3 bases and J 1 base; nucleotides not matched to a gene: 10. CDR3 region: CASSEAGTSISQETQYF. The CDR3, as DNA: TGTGCCAGCAGCGAGGCCGGGACTAGCATTTCCCAAGAGACCCAGTACTTC.

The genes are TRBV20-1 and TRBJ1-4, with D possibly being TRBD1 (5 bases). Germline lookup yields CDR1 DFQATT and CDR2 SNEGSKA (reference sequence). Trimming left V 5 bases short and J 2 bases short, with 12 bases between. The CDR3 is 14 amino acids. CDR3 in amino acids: CSAPYGTTNEKLFF. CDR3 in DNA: TGCAGTGCTCCATACGGGACCACTAATGAAAAACTGTTTTTT.

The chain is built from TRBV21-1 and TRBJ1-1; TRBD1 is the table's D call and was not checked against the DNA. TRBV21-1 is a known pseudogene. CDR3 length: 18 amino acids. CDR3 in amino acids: CASSLLGGSKNMNTEAFF. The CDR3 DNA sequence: TGTGCCAGCAGCCTACTCGGGGGTTCCAAGAACATGAACACTGAAGCTTTCTTT.

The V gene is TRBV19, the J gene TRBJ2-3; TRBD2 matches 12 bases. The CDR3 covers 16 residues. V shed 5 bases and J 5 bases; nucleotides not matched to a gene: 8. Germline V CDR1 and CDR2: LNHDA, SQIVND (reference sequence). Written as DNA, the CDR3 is TGTGCCAGTAGTCTACGACTAGCGGGGGAGCGAGATACGCAGTATTTT. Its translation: CASSLRLAGERDTQYF. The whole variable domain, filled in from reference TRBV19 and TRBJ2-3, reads DGGITQSPKYLFRKEGQNVTLSCEQNLNHDAMYWYRQDPGQGLRLIYYSQIVNDFQKGDIAEGYSVSREKKESFPLTVTSAQKNPTAFYLCASSLRLAGERDTQYFGPGTRLTVL.

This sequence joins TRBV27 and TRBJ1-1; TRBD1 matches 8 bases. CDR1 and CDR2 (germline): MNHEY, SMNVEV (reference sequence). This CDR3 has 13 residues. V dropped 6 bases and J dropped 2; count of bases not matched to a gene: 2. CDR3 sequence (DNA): TGTGCCAGCAGGACAGGGGAAAACACTGAAGCTTTCTTT. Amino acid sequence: CASRTGENTEAFF.

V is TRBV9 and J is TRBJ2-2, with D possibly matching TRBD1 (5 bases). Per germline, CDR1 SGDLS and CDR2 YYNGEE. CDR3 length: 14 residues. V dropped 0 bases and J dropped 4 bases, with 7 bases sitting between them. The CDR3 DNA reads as TGTGCCAGCAGCGTAGGGGGCCCCACCGGGGAGCTGTTTTTT. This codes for CASSVGGPTGELFF.

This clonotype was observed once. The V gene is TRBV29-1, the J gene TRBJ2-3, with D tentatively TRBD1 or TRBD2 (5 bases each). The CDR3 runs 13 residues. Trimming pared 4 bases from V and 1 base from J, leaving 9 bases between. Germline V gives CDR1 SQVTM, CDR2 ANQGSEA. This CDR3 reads CSVARGRTDTQYF. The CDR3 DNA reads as TGCAGCGTTGCGAGGGGACGCACAGATACGCAGTATTTT.

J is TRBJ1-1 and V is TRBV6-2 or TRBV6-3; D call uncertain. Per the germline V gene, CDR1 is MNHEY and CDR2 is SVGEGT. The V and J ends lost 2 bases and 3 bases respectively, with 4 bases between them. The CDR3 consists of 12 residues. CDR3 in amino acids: CASSYGDTEAFF. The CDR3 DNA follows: TGTGCCAGCAGTTACGGAGACACTGAAGCTTTCTTT.

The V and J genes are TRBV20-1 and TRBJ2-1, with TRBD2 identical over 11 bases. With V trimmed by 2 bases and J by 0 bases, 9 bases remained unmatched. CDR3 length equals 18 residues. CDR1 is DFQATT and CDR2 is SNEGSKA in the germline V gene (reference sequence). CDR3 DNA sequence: TGCAGTGCTAGATCTGCTAGCGGGGGGACTAGCTCCTACAATGAGCAGTTCTTC. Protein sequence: CSARSASGGTSSYNEQFF.

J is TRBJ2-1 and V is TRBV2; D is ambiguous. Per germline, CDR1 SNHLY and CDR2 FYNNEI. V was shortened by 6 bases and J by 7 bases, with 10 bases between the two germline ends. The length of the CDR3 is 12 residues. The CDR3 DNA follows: TGTGCCAGCAGAGCGATCGAAAATGAGCAGTTCTTC. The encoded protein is CASRAIENEQFF. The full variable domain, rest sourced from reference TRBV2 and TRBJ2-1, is EPEVTQTPSHQVTQMGQEVILRCVPISNHLYFYWYRQILGQKVEFLVSFYNNEISEKSEIFDDQFSVERPDGSNFTLKIRSTKLEDSAMYFCASRAIENEQFFGPGTRLTVL.

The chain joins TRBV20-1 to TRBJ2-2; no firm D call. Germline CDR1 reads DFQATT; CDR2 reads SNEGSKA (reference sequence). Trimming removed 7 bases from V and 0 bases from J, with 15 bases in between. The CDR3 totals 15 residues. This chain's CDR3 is CSVRPRFANTGELFF. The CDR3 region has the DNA TGCAGTGTCAGACCCCGGTTCGCGAACACCGGGGAGCTGTTTTTT.

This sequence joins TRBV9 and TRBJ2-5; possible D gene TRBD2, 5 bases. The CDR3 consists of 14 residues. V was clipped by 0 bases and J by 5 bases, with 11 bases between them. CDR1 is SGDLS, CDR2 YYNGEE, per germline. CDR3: CASSVARGQETQYF. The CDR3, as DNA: TGTGCCAGCAGCGTAGCGAGAGGGCAGGAGACCCAGTACTTC. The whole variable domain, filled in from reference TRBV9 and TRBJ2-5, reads DSGVTQTPKHLITATGQRVTLRCSPRSGDLSVYWYQQSLDQGLQFLIQYYNGEERAKGNILERFSAQQFPDLHSELNLSSLELGDSALYFCASSVARGQETQYFGPGTRLLVL.

This CDR3 reads CASSFGGSNQPQHF. CDR3 nucleotides: TGTGCCAGCAGCTTCGGAGGGAGCAATCAGCCCCAGCATTTT. The chain links TRBV5-4 to TRBJ1-5, with D unclear. Germline values: CDR1 SGHNT, CDR2 YYREEE (reference sequence). The CDR3 runs 14 residues. The V end lost 2 bases, the J end lost 1 base, and 7 bases lay between the germline ends.

The CDR3 loop reads CASSGMVGEQYF. CDR3 DNA sequence: TGTGCCAGCAGCGGAATGGTGGGTGAGCAGTACTTC. The chain uses TRBV9 and TRBJ2-7; no clear D. The germline V and J ends were trimmed by 3 bases and 7 bases, with 11 bases remaining between them. Germline values: CDR1 SGDLS, CDR2 YYNGEE. The CDR3 consists of 12 residues.